This is a list of T cell receptor beta chains from one sample in a study of Ad26.COV2.S vaccination and SARS-CoV-2 variants. Here immunoSEQ multiplex PCR was the method, and the copy in TCRdb shows in-frame clones only, minus some. Of 350,000 to 450,000 clones detected, approximately 91% appear once; the ten largest clones hold 1.5% to 2%. The source was peripheral blood, collected in a trial of Ad26.COV2.S vaccine versus placebo. Receptor source: a person aged 18-65 years who received the Ad26.COV2.S COVID-19 vaccine or a placebo. The CDR3 runs from the conserved cysteine through the conserved F or W. The size of a clone is reported for some rows only, either as once, few or many, or as a class for expanded clones.

j_call v_call clone_size cdr3_aa
TRBJ2-2 TRBV19 - CASSISADDHFTGELFF
TRBJ2-5 TRBV30 - CAWSLASVETQYF
TRBJ2-7 TRBV24-1 few CATSDTRGSYEQYF
TRBJ2-7 TRBV4-3 - CASSQDRQGFYEQYF
TRBJ2-7 TRBV11-2 once CASSLAGRSYEQYF
TRBJ2-3 TRBV2 once CASRYGASTDTQYF
TRBJ2-1 TRBV16 once CASSLLAGAYNEQFF
TRBJ2-7 TRBV28 - CASRGDGSYEQYF
TRBJ1-1 TRBV30 - CAWRMGRGVNTEAFF
TRBJ1-1 TRBV7-2 - CASSPREVNTEAFF
TRBJ2-3 TRBV7-9 - CASSLETDTQYF
TRBJ1-6 TRBV5-1 - CASSPGDSYNSPLHF
TRBJ2-5 TRBV15 - CATSRDGDGRKTQYF
TRBJ2-7 TRBV30 once CAWASGKGYEQYF
TRBJ2-7 TRBV18 - CASSPSQGAPEQYF
TRBJ1-1 TRBV10-3 few CAISLANTEAFF
TRBJ2-5 TRBV7-9 once CASSLGTVQETQYF
TRBJ2-5 TRBV4-1 - CASSRLLGLAGTAETQYF
TRBJ1-2 TRBV9 few CASSAVLQGAGYTF
TRBJ2-1 TRBV5-1 once CASSLASAGGISYNEQFF
TRBJ1-4 TRBV7-8 - CASSPPSTNEKLFF
TRBJ1-1 TRBV30 - CAWSVPEGSGAEAFF
TRBJ2-1 TRBV30 - CAWSVLPSGALYNEQFF
TRBJ2-1 TRBV20-1 - CSASLGLDQQFF
TRBJ2-2 TRBV19 - CASSPSGTGELFF
TRBJ1-6 TRBV7-9 once CASSASGGAANSPLHF
TRBJ2-2 TRBV20-1 - CSASGQGLGDTGELFF
TRBJ2-7 TRBV2 - CASSAQDYEQYF
TRBJ2-7 TRBV10-3 - CAISESWAFPGLAGEHEQYF
TRBJ2-2 TRBV5-5 once CASSLYIGKTGELFF
TRBJ2-7 TRBV9 once CASSVATGASSYEQYF
TRBJ2-1 TRBV6-4 - CASSDGTSNEQFF
TRBJ2-1 TRBV28 - CASSLSGLANNEQFF
TRBJ1-2 TRBV6-4 - CASSDSVNYGYTF
TRBJ2-3 TRBV28 - CASRDIGNTDTQYF
TRBJ2-3 TRBV9 - CASSVQGDRVIDTQYF
TRBJ2-3 TRBV28 - CASSSPGREGTDTQYF
TRBJ1-5 TRBV27 - CASIRGPRNQPQHF
TRBJ1-5 TRBV19 - CASSIAGNNQPQHF
TRBJ1-1 TRBV20-1 - CSASWNTEAFF
TRBJ2-3 TRBV19 - CASSTRTSREYF
TRBJ1-2 TRBV7-9 few CASSHGDGYTF
TRBJ1-2 TRBV12-2 - CASRLYTRQGILLGYGYTF
TRBJ1-6 TRBV11-2 - CASGTASNSPLHF
TRBJ2-7 TRBV30 - CAWSVRGRGLHEQYF
TRBJ2-7 TRBV4-2 - CASSQEAEYGAYEQYF
TRBJ2-7 TRBV7-2 few CASSRDGPYEQYF
TRBJ2-7 TRBV9 - CASGAGTGLNEQYF
TRBJ1-1 TRBV30 - CAWSLVSGGAFF
TRBJ1-4 TRBV12-3/TRBV12-4 once CATSLGRRVKLFF